This T cell receptor (beta chain) was captured in a study of blood T cell repertoires in COVID-19. Germline assignment: CDR1 SGDLS and CDR2 YYNGEE. This CDR3 has 16 residues. Trimming removed 4 bases from V and 2 bases from J; junction bases left unmatched: 7. In the authors' workflow: From reference gene primer amplification, estimates of nucleated cell counts were derived. Measured with immunoSEQ multiplex PCR; TCRdb has only the in-frame clones, and not every one. The V and J calls and the clone size are those of that table, but D and trimming were determined from the DNA. The data show roughly 150,000 clones, more than 75% seen once.

V is TRBV9 and J is TRBJ2-3; TRBD2 matches at 10 bases. The receptor's source is a man between 60 and 70 years old who had recovered from COVID-19. The sample was peripheral blood. The CDR3 nucleotides read TGTGCCAGCAGCCCCCGACTAGCGGGCATCACAGATACGCAGTATTTT. Translation gives CASSPRLAGITDTQYF.